This TCR beta chain was profiled in a study of blood T cell repertoires in COVID-19. The method was immunoSEQ multiplex PCR; TCRdb's version includes in-frame clones alone and lacks a portion of them. Of roughly 400,000 clones listed, roughly 92% are singletons. Participants' own reports of clinical history determined their cohort assignment. The germline CDR1 and CDR2 sequences are SGHDT and YYEEEE. CDR3 length equals 13 residues. Trimming removed 2 bases at V and 6 bases at J, with 11 bases between. The chain combines TRBV5-6 with TRBJ1-1; unclear D gene. This clonotype was sampled from a middle-aged woman who had been exposed to COVID-19. Sequenced sample: PBMCs or T cells enriched from blood (not recorded which). CDR3 loop: CASSFELHPEAFF. In DNA, the CDR3 is TGTGCCAGCAGCTTTGAGCTCCACCCTGAAGCTTTCTTT.